The 31 T cell receptor beta chains below come from one sample, sequenced in a study of cytomegalovirus exposure and HLA in healthy donors. Assay: immunoSEQ multiplex PCR; the TCRdb copy retains only in-frame clones and omits some. The top ten clones hold 0.83% of a sample with more than 300,000 clones, about nine tenths of them seen once. Sequenced sample: PBMCs. The receptors come from a woman between 18 and 30 years old in good health and CMV-seronegative.

This clone appeared a single time. The chain couples TRBV10-3 to TRBJ2-2; 9 bases are a match to TRBD1. The CDR3 sequence is 15 residues long. CDR1 is ENHRY and CDR2 is SYGVKD in the germline V gene. J gave up 5 bases and V 4 bases, and 5 bases lay outside the gene matches. Written as DNA, the CDR3 is TGTGCCATCAGTGTCGGGACAGGGTATACCGGGGAGCTGTTTTTT. It translates to CAISVGTGYTGELFF.

This clone is a singleton in its sample. V and J are TRBV5-1 and TRBJ2-1, with 12 bases fitting TRBD2. Losses at the gene ends were 0 bases for V and 9 bases for J; bases not matched to a gene: 7. The CDR3 contains 16 residues. CDR1 is SGHRS, CDR2 YFSETQ, per germline. The CDR3 nucleotides read TGCGCCAGCAGCTTGGCACCTAGCGGGGGGGCCGGTGAGCAGTTCTTC. It translates to CASSLAPSGGAGEQFF.

The CDR3 sequence is CASSYGSHGFEAFF. CDR3 DNA: TGTGCCAGCAGCTACGGGAGCCACGGCTTCGAAGCTTTCTTT. The chain couples TRBV6-5 to TRBJ1-1, with D hard to call. Germline lookup yields CDR1 MNHEY and CDR2 SVGAGI. Trimming stripped 6 bases from V and 8 bases from J, with 19 bases between. The CDR3 sequence is 14 residues long.

This chain joins TRBV5-4 and TRBJ1-2; D unclear. Trimming cost V 4 bases and J 2 bases, with 12 bases left between them. CDR3 length: 14 amino acids. CDR1 and CDR2 (germline): SGHNT, YYREEE (reference sequence). The CDR3: CASSLYRENYGYTF. The DNA of the CDR3 is TGTGCCAGCAGCCTCTACCGGGAAAACTATGGCTACACCTTC.

The chain recombines TRBV11-3 with TRBJ1-6; the D gene is possibly TRBD1 (5 bases). The CDR3 runs to 13 residues. V shed 5 bases and J shed 6 bases, with 8 bases lying between them. The V gene's germline CDR1 is SGHNT and CDR2 YENEEA. The CDR3 loop reads CASSPDSNSPLHF. The CDR3 DNA sequence: TGTGCCAGCAGCCCCGACAGTAATTCACCCCTCCACTTT.

The chain carries TRBV5-1 and TRBJ1-1; D call uncertain. This CDR3 contains 17 residues. V was shortened by 4 bases and J by 0 bases, with 19 bases between the two germline ends. Germline assignment: CDR1 SGHRS and CDR2 YFSETQ. CDR3: CASSPGGVKGVNTEAFF. The CDR3 bases are TGCGCCAGCAGCCCGGGCGGGGTAAAGGGAGTGAACACTGAAGCTTTCTTT.

V is TRBV10-2 and J is TRBJ2-2; D uncertain. Germline V gene lookup returns CDR1 WSHSY and CDR2 SAAADI. The CDR3 covers 14 residues. The germline V and J ends were trimmed by 10 bases and 0 bases, with 12 bases remaining between them. Here the CDR3 reads CATEVLANTGELFF. CDR3 sequence (DNA): TGCGCCACCGAGGTACTTGCGAACACCGGGGAGCTGTTTTTT.

The chain recombines TRBV9 with TRBJ1-1; possible D gene TRBD1, 5 bases. The germline CDR1 and CDR2 sequences are SGDLS and YYNGEE. Trimming left V 0 bases short and J 0 bases short, with 9 bases between. The CDR3 spans 15 residues. CDR3 sequence reads: CASSVGDSLNTEAFF. DNA for the CDR3: TGTGCCAGCAGCGTAGGGGACTCATTGAACACTGAAGCTTTCTTT.

The chain combines TRBV6-1 with TRBJ2-1; D is possibly TRBD2 (7 bases). V was cut by 2 bases and J by 5 bases, with 13 bases left in between. Germline V gives CDR1 MNHNS, CDR2 SASEGT. The CDR3 covers 15 residues. The CDR3 region has the DNA TGTGCCAGCAGTGAAATTGGGGGGGGGCACAATGAGCAGTTCTTC. This sequence encodes CASSEIGGGHNEQFF.

The rearrangement joins TRBV5-1 to TRBJ2-7; D gene unclear. Between the trimmed V and J ends, which lost 4 bases and 3 bases, there was a span of 8 bases. Germline assignment: CDR1 SGHRS and CDR2 YFSETQ. This CDR3 is built from 12 residues. The CDR3 region is CASSADNYEQYF. CDR3 nucleotide sequence: TGCGCCAGCAGCGCCGACAACTACGAGCAGTACTTC.

The V call is TRBV30, the J call TRBJ2-2; 9 bases are shared with TRBD2. V trimming: 0 bases; J trimming: 1 base; junction bases outside the gene matches: 12. Per the germline V gene, CDR1 is GTSNPN and CDR2 is SVGIG (reference sequence). CDR3 length: 19 residues. The CDR3: CAWSVWRTSARGNTGELFF. CDR3 nucleotide sequence: TGTGCCTGGAGTGTATGGCGGACTAGCGCGAGAGGGAACACCGGGGAGCTGTTTTTT.

V gene TRBV28 combines with J gene TRBJ1-5; 7 bases are shared with TRBD1. The CDR3 has 15 residues. V lost 5 bases and J lost 1; bases outside the gene matches: 5. The germline V gene encodes CDR1 MDHEN and CDR2 SYDVKM. CDR3 amino acids: CASSPYRGSNQPQHF. The CDR3 DNA is TGTGCCAGCAGTCCCTACAGGGGAAGCAATCAGCCCCAGCATTTT.

This rearrangement joins TRBV5-1 to TRBJ2-2; D ambiguous. The CDR3 runs to 15 residues. Between the trimmed V and J ends, which lost 5 bases and 0 bases, there was a span of 11 bases. CDR1 SGHRS and CDR2 YFSETQ come from the germline V gene. CDR3 coding DNA: TGCGCCAGCAGACCCGACACTCCGAACACCGGGGAGCTGTTTTTT. This translates into CASRPDTPNTGELFF.

The chain recombines TRBV7-6 with TRBJ2-3, with 7 bases identical to TRBD2. Germline V gene lookup returns CDR1 SGHVS and CDR2 FNYEAQ. Germline trimming cut 5 bases from V and 4 bases from J; bases unmatched to any gene: 6. This CDR3 is built from 14 residues. The CDR3 spells CASSLWTRPDTQYF. In nucleotides, the CDR3 is TGTGCCAGCAGCCTCTGGACTAGACCAGATACGCAGTATTTT.

V gene TRBV4-1 combines with J gene TRBJ1-2; D possibly corresponds to TRBD1 (5 bases). The germline V and J ends were trimmed by 2 bases and 4 bases, with 14 bases remaining between them. From germline, CDR1 is MGHRA and CDR2 YSYEKL. This CDR3 contains 15 residues. CDR3: CASSQLTGGPYGYTF. The DNA for the CDR3 is TGCGCCAGCAGCCAACTAACAGGCGGCCCCTATGGCTACACCTTC.

The chain recombines TRBV30 with TRBJ2-2; 8 positions match TRBD1. J gave up 3 bases and V 5 bases, and 8 bases lay outside the gene matches. CDR1 and CDR2 (germline): GTSNPN, SVGIG (reference sequence). The CDR3 length is 15 residues. The CDR3 DNA reads TGTGCCTGGGATTCACGGACAGGGTACACCGGGGAGCTGTTTTTT. Translating gives CAWDSRTGYTGELFF.

V usage is TRBV5-6 and J usage is TRBJ2-7, with a possible D match to TRBD1 (5 bases). Looked up from germline, CDR1 is SGHDT and CDR2 is YYEEEE. Trimming removed 0 bases from V and 3 bases from J, with 16 bases in between. This CDR3 region has 16 residues. DNA of the CDR3: TGTGCCAGCAGCTTGGAGGGTGACAGACCGAACTACGAGCAGTACTTC. This translates into CASSLEGDRPNYEQYF.

This chain joins TRBV28 and TRBJ2-7, with D maybe TRBD1 (7 bases). Germline V gene data show CDR1 as MDHEN and CDR2 as SYDVKM. V gave up 7 bases and J gave up 2 bases, with 18 bases separating them. CDR3 length: 15 residues. CDR3 sequence reads: CASIARGTAAYEQYF. DNA for the CDR3: TGTGCCAGCATAGCACGCGGGACAGCTGCCTACGAGCAGTACTTC.

The chain uses TRBV19 and TRBJ1-1, with D unresolved. V lost 2 bases and J 0 bases, leaving 10 bases between the germline ends. Germline CDR1 LNHDA, CDR2 SQIVND (reference sequence). CDR3 length: 15 amino acids. Here the CDR3 DNA reads TGTGCCAGTAGTATAACGTTACTACTGAACACTGAAGCTTTCTTT. It specifies CASSITLLLNTEAFF.

The CDR3 coding sequence is TGTGCCAGCAGCCTATGGGCTGGTCAGCCCCAGCATTTT. Amino acid sequence: CASSLWAGQPQHF. The gene calls are TRBV28 and TRBJ1-5; D is uncertain. The CDR3 loop spans 13 amino acids. Deletions cut 6 bases from V and 6 bases from J, with 12 bases between. Germline lookup yields CDR1 MDHEN and CDR2 SYDVKM.

This clone occurred a few times. CDR3 in DNA: TGTGCCAGCAGCGGGGACAGGGAGGGCAAAATGAACACTGAAGCTTTCTTT. Protein sequence: CASSGDREGKMNTEAFF. The chain has TRBV5-4 and TRBJ1-1; 9 nucleotides match TRBD1. The CDR3 extends over 17 amino acids. Germline CDR1 SGHNT, CDR2 YYREEE (reference sequence). V lost 4 bases and J lost 0; bases outside the gene matches: 10.

The chain recombines TRBV29-1 with TRBJ2-1, with D maybe TRBD1 (5 bases). The length of the CDR3 is 13 residues. Germline loops: CDR1 SQVTM, CDR2 ANQGSEA. Trimming took off 7 bases at V and 7 bases at J, with 17 bases between the two ends. The CDR3, as DNA: TGCAGCGCCCTGGAAGGGGCAATAAATGAGCAGTTCTTC. Its protein product is CSALEGAINEQFF.

V and J are TRBV19 and TRBJ1-5, with D maybe TRBD1 (6 bases). Trimming stripped 7 bases from V and 7 bases from J, with 17 bases between. The germline V gene encodes CDR1 LNHDA and CDR2 SQIVND (reference sequence). The CDR3 totals 14 residues. The CDR3 region is CASTPWGLGQPQHF. In DNA, the CDR3 is TGTGCCAGTACCCCTTGGGGGCTCGGGCAGCCCCAGCATTTT.

The chain recombines TRBV7-8 with TRBJ2-6; weak D call: TRBD1 (6 bases). V was pared by 0 bases and J by 4 bases, with 10 bases between. This CDR3 spans 16 amino acids. Germline loops: CDR1 SGHVS, CDR2 FQNEAQ. The CDR3 is CASSLAEGEGANVLTF. CDR3 sequence (DNA): TGTGCCAGCAGCTTAGCCGAGGGGGAAGGGGCCAACGTCCTGACTTTC.

J is TRBJ1-3 and V is TRBV9; 7 bases map to TRBD1. CDR1 and CDR2 (germline): SGDLS, YYNGEE. The CDR3 has 17 amino acids. The J segment lost 0 bases and the V segment lost 3 bases, leaving 9 bases of the junction unmatched. The CDR3 DNA reads as TGTGCCAGCAGCGCAATACAGGGACAGAGCTCTGGAAACACCATATATTTT. Amino acids: CASSAIQGQSSGNTIYF.

This sequence joins TRBV2 and TRBJ2-5, with 9 bases that match TRBD2. CDR1 is SNHLY and CDR2 is FYNNEI in the germline V gene. CDR3 size: 19 residues. With 2 bases clipped from V and 4 bases from J, the junction kept 17 bases outside the gene matches. CDR3 sequence: CASSEFRASGVQQGETQYF. As DNA, the CDR3 is TGTGCCAGCAGTGAATTCCGGGCTAGCGGGGTCCAACAGGGAGAGACCCAGTACTTC.

This chain joins TRBV30 and TRBJ1-5; the D gene is possibly TRBD1 (5 bases). V gave up 8 bases and J gave up 2 bases, with 13 bases separating them. The CDR3 extends over 13 amino acids. The germline gives CDR1 GTSNPN, CDR2 SVGIG (reference sequence). CDR3 sequence (DNA): TGTGCCCTAAGCAGGGATCGCAATCAGCCCCAGCATTTT. Translating it yields CALSRDRNQPQHF.

The chain has TRBV2 and TRBJ1-1, with a weak D call TRBD1 (5 bases). Trimming removed 8 bases from V and 8 bases from J, with 9 bases in between. This CDR3 is 10 amino acids long. Germline-derived CDR1 and CDR2 are SNHLY and FYNNEI. In DNA, the CDR3 is TGTGCCAGCGGGGAGGGGGAAGCTTTCTTT. Protein sequence: CASGEGEAFF. Full variable domain (outside the CDR3, taken from reference TRBV2 and TRBJ1-1): EPEVTQTPSHQVTQMGQEVILRCVPISNHLYFYWYRQILGQKVEFLVSFYNNEISEKSEIFDDQFSVERPDGSNFTLKIRSTKLEDSAMYFCASGEGEAFFGQGTRLTVV.

This clone was detected only a few times. The chain joins TRBV7-9 to TRBJ2-1, with a possible D match to TRBD1 (6 bases). This CDR3 spans 14 amino acids. Germline V lookup: CDR1 SEHNR, CDR2 FQNEAQ (reference sequence). Trimming left V 4 bases short and J 7 bases short, with 14 bases between. The CDR3 spells CASSWKGVANEQFF. The CDR3 nucleotides are TGTGCCAGCAGCTGGAAGGGGGTAGCGAATGAGCAGTTCTTC.

This clone was seen once. This chain joins TRBV10-2 and TRBJ1-1, with 7 bases lining up with TRBD1. Germline V lookup: CDR1 WSHSY, CDR2 SAAADI. This CDR3 comprises 18 residues. The trim removed 3 bases at V and 1 base at J, leaving 14 bases unmatched. CDR3 protein: CASSETHLQTGRNTEAFF. For the CDR3, the DNA is TGCGCCAGCAGTGAAACCCACCTCCAGACAGGGAGGAACACTGAAGCTTTCTTT.

This rearrangement joins TRBV7-6 to TRBJ2-1; 8 nucleotides align to TRBD1. Trimming removed 3 bases from V and 15 bases from J; junction bases left unmatched: 10. Germline V gene sequence: CDR1 SGHVS, CDR2 FNYEAQ. The CDR3 runs to 13 residues. CDR3 coding DNA: TGTGCCAGCAGCTTGGGGAACAGGGGGTTAATGTTCTTC. Residues: CASSLGNRGLMFF.